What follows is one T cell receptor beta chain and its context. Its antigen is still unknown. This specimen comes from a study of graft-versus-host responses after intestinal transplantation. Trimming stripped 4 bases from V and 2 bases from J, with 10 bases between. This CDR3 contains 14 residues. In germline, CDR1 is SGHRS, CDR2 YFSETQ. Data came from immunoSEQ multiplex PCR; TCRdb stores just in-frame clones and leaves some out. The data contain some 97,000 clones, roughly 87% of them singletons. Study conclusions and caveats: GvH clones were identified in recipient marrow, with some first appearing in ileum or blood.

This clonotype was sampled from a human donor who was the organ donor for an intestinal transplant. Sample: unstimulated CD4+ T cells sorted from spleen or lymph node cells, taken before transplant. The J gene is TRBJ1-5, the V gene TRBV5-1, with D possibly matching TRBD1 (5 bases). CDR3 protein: CASSTGQGNQPQHF. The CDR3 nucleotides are TGCGCCAGCAGCACGGGGCAGGGCAATCAGCCCCAGCATTTT.